Listed below are T cell receptor beta chains from one sample, sequenced in a study of blood T cell repertoires in COVID-19. Here immunoSEQ multiplex PCR was the method, and the copy in TCRdb shows in-frame clones only, minus some. Of about 180,000 clones in the sample, about 81% were seen once. Sequencing input: peripheral blood. These TCRs come from a woman aged 80 or over with COVID-19, enrolled during active disease. The CDR3 runs from the conserved cysteine through the conserved F or W. The order of the fields is D gene, J gene, clone size, V gene, CDR3 length, CDR3 DNA, CDR3 protein. D genes are given only for firm matches. Clone sizes are given selectively: once, few, many, or a class where the clone is expanded.

-,TRBJ2-7,-,TRBV28,17,TGTGCCAGCAGTACCCGCCTAATGGGAGTTTCGGCCTACGAGCAGTACTTC,CASSTRLMGVSAYEQYF
-,TRBJ2-1,-,TRBV19,16,TGTGCCAGTAGTATAGATTCGGCTAGCGTCTACAATGAGCAGTTCTTC,CASSIDSASVYNEQFF
TRBD1,TRBJ2-7,-,TRBV18,14,TGTGCCAGCTCACCAGGGACAGGGGCAATCGAGCAGTACTTC,CASSPGTGAIEQYF
-,TRBJ2-7,few,TRBV2,15,TGTGCCAGCAAAAGGACTACCCTGAGCTCCTACGAGCAGTACTTC,CASKRTTLSSYEQYF
-,TRBJ1-5,-,TRBV19,15,TGTGCCAGTATCCAGGGACTCTATAGCAATCAGCCCCAGCATTTT,CASIQGLYSNQPQHF
TRBD1,TRBJ2-1,few,TRBV6-8,20,TGTGCCAGCAGTGGCGGGACAGGGAACGGGCCTCGAACATTTCTCAATGAGCAGTTCTTC,CASSGGTGNGPRTFLNEQFF
TRBD1,TRBJ1-1,-,TRBV2,14,TGTGCCAGTTATGAGGGACAGGTGAACACTGAAGCTTTCTTT,CASYEGQVNTEAFF
-,TRBJ1-2,-,TRBV4-2,15,TGTGCCAGCAGCCAAGATCGGACAGCCCACTATGGCTACACCTTC,CASSQDRTAHYGYTF
TRBD2,TRBJ2-1,-,TRBV29-1,17,TGCAGCGTTGAAGTTCCGACACTAGCGCGCTCCTACAATGAGCAGTTCTTC,CSVEVPTLARSYNEQFF
-,TRBJ1-2,-,TRBV3-1/TRBV3-2,14,TGTGCCAGCAGCCAAGATAATGGACGCGGGGGCTACACCTTC,CASSQDNGRGGYTF
TRBD1,TRBJ2-1,-,TRBV29-1,12,TGCAGCGTCGGACAGGGCACCAATGAGCAGTTCTTC,CSVGQGTNEQFF
TRBD1,TRBJ2-7,-,TRBV6-2/TRBV6-3,18,TGTGCCAGCAGTTCCCGCGGACAGGGGGCTCTCTTGGGGGGCGAGCAGTACTTC,CASSSRGQGALLGGEQYF
TRBD1,TRBJ2-7,-,TRBV19,14,TGTGCCAGTAGTGTCGGACAGGGAGGCTACGAGCAGTACTTC,CASSVGQGGYEQYF
-,TRBJ1-2,-,TRBV6-1,15,TGTGCCAGCAGTGAAAGAGGACGGAGGTCCTATGGCTACACCTTC,CASSERGRRSYGYTF
TRBD1,TRBJ1-2,-,TRBV27,13,TGTGCCAGCCACGACGGGACAGGCTATGGCTACACCTTC,CASHDGTGYGYTF
TRBD2,TRBJ2-1,-,TRBV5-4,18,TGTGCCAGCAGCACGCCGGGACTAGCGGGAAAACGGTACAATGAGCAGTTCTTC,CASSTPGLAGKRYNEQFF
TRBD1,TRBJ1-5,-,TRBV14,14,TGTGCCAGCAGCCTTGGACAGGGGGGAGGGCCCCAGCATTTT,CASSLGQGGGPQHF
-,TRBJ2-2,-,TRBV18,15,TGTGCCAGCTCACCACGTCGGAGCTCCACCGGGGAGCTGTTTTTT,CASSPRRSSTGELFF
-,TRBJ2-7,few,TRBV18,15,TGTGCCAGCTCCAAGAGCGGCGGACGGAACTACGAGCAGTACTTC,CASSKSGGRNYEQYF
-,TRBJ2-1,-,TRBV24-1,13,TGTGCCACCAGTGATTTCGAGGTCTATGAGCAGTTCTTC,CATSDFEVYEQFF
-,TRBJ2-7,-,TRBV29-1,13,TGCAGCGTTGAACGTCAGGGAAACTACGAGCAGTACTTC,CSVERQGNYEQYF
TRBD1,TRBJ2-7,-,TRBV27,13,TGTGCCAGCAGTCGGACAGGGCCCTACGAGCAGTACTTC,CASSRTGPYEQYF
-,TRBJ2-5,once,TRBV4-2,13,TGTGCCAGCAGCCAAGTTATTCGGGAGACCCAGTACTTC,CASSQVIRETQYF
TRBD1,TRBJ1-3,-,TRBV6-5,15,TGTGCCAGCAGATCTACAGGGGTCTCTGGAAACACCATATATTTT,CASRSTGVSGNTIYF
TRBD1,TRBJ1-2,-,TRBV2,14,TGTGCCAGCAGTGACCCGGGACAGAACTATGGCTACACCTTC,CASSDPGQNYGYTF
TRBD2,TRBJ2-1,-,TRBV27,16,TGTGCCAGCATTTCCCTAGCGGGGGGGCCCGGCAATGAGCAGTTCTTC,CASISLAGGPGNEQFF
-,TRBJ1-4,-,TRBV20-1,11,TGCAGTGCCTCAAAGGGGACAAAAGGGTTTTTT,CSASKGTKGFF
TRBD2,TRBJ2-7,-,TRBV28,17,TGTGCCAGCAGTTCATCTTGGGGTAGCGGGATCTCCTACGAGCAGTACTTC,CASSSSWGSGISYEQYF
TRBD1,TRBJ1-5,-,TRBV18,14,TGTGCCAGCTCACCGGACAGGGAGGATCAGCCCCAGCATTTT,CASSPDREDQPQHF
TRBD2,TRBJ2-3,few,TRBV7-3,14,TGTGCCAGCAGCGCGGGGGGCTCGACAGATACGCAGTATTTT,CASSAGGSTDTQYF
TRBD2,TRBJ2-5,-,TRBV7-9,16,TGTGCCAGCAGCTTAGGGCCTAGCGGGGGACAAGAGACCCAGTACTTC,CASSLGPSGGQETQYF
-,TRBJ1-1,-,TRBV28,15,TGTGCCACGTCGTGGGGCGGTGGTGGGAACACTGAAGCTTTCTTT,CATSWGGGGNTEAFF
-,TRBJ1-2,-,TRBV19,17,TGTGCCAGTAGTATAAGGGGTCGGACAGTGACCAACTATGGCTACACCTTC,CASSIRGRTVTNYGYTF
-,TRBJ2-7,-,TRBV5-1,16,TGCGCCAGCAGCTACTCAACTGGTAGGGGTACCTACGAGCAGTACTTC,CASSYSTGRGTYEQYF
TRBD1,TRBJ2-2,-,TRBV11-3,16,TGTGCCAGCAGCGACAGGGGGCGCGAACGCGCCGGGGAGCTGTTTTTT,CASSDRGRERAGELFF
TRBD2,TRBJ2-3,-,TRBV3-1/TRBV3-2,15,TGTGCCAGCAGCCTTGGACTAGCGTCTCAGGATACGCAGTATTTT,CASSLGLASQDTQYF
TRBD1,TRBJ1-2,-,TRBV10-3,17,TGTGCCATCAGTATTGGGACAGGGGGCATTACAAACTATGGCTACACCTTC,CAISIGTGGITNYGYTF